The rows below give T cell receptor beta chains drawn from one sample of a study of blood T cell repertoires in COVID-19. Generated by immunoSEQ multiplex PCR, the TCRdb table keeps only in-frame clones and is missing some. The sample shows more than 65,000 clones, over 80% of them seen only once. Sequenced input: peripheral blood. Source of these receptors: a woman of 80 years or more with acute or convalescent COVID-19. CDR3s include the opening cysteine and the closing phenylalanine or tryptophan. D genes are given only for firm matches. Size values are once, few and many counts, or a class for expanded clones, and some rows have none.

>.|TRBV9|.|TRBJ2-5
CASSPPGSGFPRYF
TGTGCCAGCAGCCCCCCAGGGTCCGGTTTCCCGCGGTACTTC
>.|TRBV10-2|.|TRBJ1-5
CASSDRGGGSNQPQHF
TGCGCCAGCAGTGATCGGGGAGGGGGTAGCAATCAGCCCCAGCATTTT
>TRBD1|TRBV3-1/TRBV3-2|.|TRBJ2-4
CASSQMGTALAKNIQYF
TGTGCCAGCAGCCAAATGGGGACAGCTTTAGCCAAAAACATTCAGTACTTC
>.|TRBV4-1|few|TRBJ2-1
CASSQDPTVVTYNEQFF
TGCGCCAGCAGCCAAGATCCAACAGTAGTTACCTACAATGAGCAGTTCTTC
>TRBD2|TRBV9|few|TRBJ2-7
CASSVRAGGPYEQYF
TGTGCCAGCAGCGTGCGAGCGGGAGGACCCTACGAGCAGTACTTC
>.|TRBV11-2|.|TRBJ2-1
CASSLDRVAVAQFF
TGTGCCAGCAGCTTAGATCGGGTAGCCGTCGCACAGTTCTTC
>.|TRBV7-8|.|TRBJ2-2
CASSPDRLNTGELFF
TGTGCCAGCAGCCCGGACAGACTTAACACCGGGGAGCTGTTTTTT
>.|TRBV30|few|TRBJ1-2
CAWSVGRGDGYTF
TGTGCCTGGAGTGTTGGCAGGGGAGATGGCTACACCTTC
>TRBD2|TRBV4-3|.|TRBJ2-4
CASSETVTSGSWGNIQYF
TGCGCCAGCAGCGAAACGGTGACTAGCGGGAGTTGGGGAAACATTCAGTACTTC
>.|TRBV6-5|.|TRBJ2-5
CASADRRETQYF
TGTGCCAGCGCCGACAGGCGGGAGACCCAGTACTTC
>.|TRBV19|.|TRBJ1-5
CASSIQEAYGEQPQHF
TGTGCCAGTAGTATTCAAGAAGCATATGGGGAGCAGCCCCAGCATTTT
>.|TRBV6-5|.|TRBJ2-2
CASRRLGSTGELFF
TGTGCCAGCAGGCGACTAGGTTCCACCGGGGAGCTGTTTTTT
>.|TRBV9|.|TRBJ2-1
CASSAGGVRRRWGNEQFF
TGTGCCAGCAGCGCCGGAGGGGTGCGGAGACGCTGGGGGAATGAGCAGTTCTTC
>.|TRBV4-2|few|TRBJ2-1
CASSPRLTDVQFF
TGTGCCAGCAGCCCAAGATTGACAGATGTGCAGTTCTTC
>.|TRBV7-6|.|TRBJ2-3
CASSLRTARVGTDTQYF
TGTGCCAGCAGCTTAAGGACAGCGCGGGTTGGCACAGATACGCAGTATTTT
>TRBD1|TRBV19|.|TRBJ1-5
CASSSRNRGGPNQPQHF
TGTGCCAGTAGCTCCCGAAATCGAGGGGGCCCCAATCAGCCCCAGCATTTT
>.|TRBV10-3|.|TRBJ2-1
CAISDLAAPRGNNEQFF
TGTGCCATCAGTGATCTGGCAGCGCCCAGGGGTAACAATGAGCAGTTCTTC
>TRBD1|TRBV6-5|.|TRBJ2-7
CASSERQGRYEQYF
TGTGCCAGCAGCGAGCGACAGGGGAGGTACGAGCAGTACTTC
>.|TRBV11-3|.|TRBJ2-1
CASARGSNEQFF
TGTGCCAGCGCGAGGGGGTCCAATGAGCAGTTCTTC
>.|TRBV28|.|TRBJ1-1
CASSFQGWTEAFF
TGTGCCAGCAGTTTTCAGGGCTGGACTGAAGCTTTCTTT
>TRBD2|TRBV18|.|TRBJ2-3
CASSADTSGRPLDTQYF
TGTGCCAGCTCAGCCGATACTAGCGGGAGGCCTTTGGATACGCAGTATTTT
>TRBD1|TRBV5-5|.|TRBJ2-4
CASSLLDRGAFGNIQYF
TGTGCCAGCAGCTTGCTCGACAGGGGCGCGTTCGGAAACATTCAGTACTTC
>.|TRBV19|once|TRBJ2-3
CASSIGQDYTDTQYF
TGTGCCAGTAGTATAGGCCAGGACTACACAGATACGCAGTATTTT
>.|TRBV24-1|.|TRBJ2-1
CATSDLASFDEQFF
TGTGCCACCAGTGATTTAGCTAGTTTCGATGAGCAGTTCTTC
>TRBD1|TRBV19|.|TRBJ2-1
CASSIRGTGLLNEQFF
TGTGCCAGTAGTATACGAGGGACAGGGTTATTGAATGAGCAGTTCTTC
>TRBD2|TRBV5-1|few|TRBJ2-1
CASSYGTSGIGNEQFF
TGCGCCAGCAGTTACGGGACTAGCGGGATCGGGAATGAGCAGTTCTTC
>.|TRBV4-1|once|TRBJ2-1
CASSQDGTSYNEQFF
TGCGCCAGCAGCCAAGATGGGACATCCTACAATGAGCAGTTCTTC
>TRBD2|TRBV7-9|.|TRBJ2-5
CASSLLWGRAGETQYF
TGTGCCAGCAGCTTACTTTGGGGGAGGGCCGGGGAGACCCAGTACTTC
>TRBD1|TRBV11-2|few|TRBJ2-7
CASSRALGQGIHEQYF
TGTGCCAGCAGCCGGGCTTTGGGACAGGGGATCCACGAGCAGTACTTC
>.|TRBV7-9|.|TRBJ2-1
CASSSGTWGNEQFF
TGTGCCAGCAGTTCCGGGACTTGGGGGAATGAGCAGTTCTTC
>TRBD1|TRBV7-2|.|TRBJ2-5
CASSLEGQGSRTQYF
TGTGCCAGCAGCTTAGAAGGACAGGGAAGTCGGACCCAGTACTTC
>TRBD2|TRBV7-2|.|TRBJ2-2
CASSPGTSGWGELFF
TGTGCCAGCAGCCCAGGGACTAGCGGGTGGGGGGAGCTGTTTTTT
>TRBD2|TRBV27|.|TRBJ2-5
CASSFGLAGGQETQYF
TGTGCCAGCAGTTTCGGACTAGCGGGAGGGCAAGAGACCCAGTACTTC
>.|TRBV11-2|.|TRBJ1-1
CASSTSSLSQTEAFF
TGTGCCAGCAGCACCTCCTCCTTATCTCAGACTGAAGCTTTCTTT
>.|TRBV11-2|.|TRBJ1-5
CASSFGDNQPQHF
TGTGCCAGCAGCTTCGGAGACAATCAGCCCCAGCATTTT
>.|TRBV5-1|.|TRBJ2-1
CASRLPGYEQFF
TGCGCCAGCAGGCTCCCCGGGTATGAGCAGTTCTTC
>TRBD2|TRBV5-1|.|TRBJ2-3
CASSLGLSGLLTDTQYF
TGCGCCAGCAGCCTGGGCCTTAGCGGGCTACTCACAGATACGCAGTATTTT
>.|TRBV6-5|.|TRBJ2-3
CASSYDYETSTDTQYF
TGTGCCAGCAGTTACGACTACGAGACTAGCACAGATACGCAGTATTTT
>.|TRBV7-9|.|TRBJ2-2
CASSPGITNTGELFF
TGTGCCAGCAGCCCCGGGATTACGAACACCGGGGAGCTGTTTTTT
>.|TRBV5-6|.|TRBJ1-1
CASSLGREAFF
TGTGCCAGCAGCTTGGGGCGGGAAGCTTTCTTT
>TRBD2|TRBV5-1|.|TRBJ2-1
CASTTSGRHNEQFF
TGCGCCAGCACTACTAGCGGGAGACACAATGAGCAGTTCTTC
>.|TRBV7-9|many|TRBJ2-7
CASSLVSGGHYEQYF
TGTGCCAGCAGCTTAGTGTCAGGGGGGCACTACGAGCAGTACTTC
>TRBD2|TRBV2|.|TRBJ2-3
CASSAPGLAATDTQYF
TGTGCCAGCAGTGCCCCGGGACTAGCGGCCACAGATACGCAGTATTTT
>.|TRBV9|once|TRBJ2-3
CASSVGGGDTQYF
TGTGCCAGCAGCGTAGGAGGAGGAGATACGCAGTATTTT
>TRBD1|TRBV6-5|once|TRBJ1-2
CASTPGTGSNYGYTF
TGTGCCAGCACCCCCGGGACAGGCTCTAACTATGGCTACACCTTC
>.|TRBV27|.|TRBJ2-5
CASSLLGARETQYF
TGTGCCAGCAGTTTACTGGGGGCTAGAGAGACCCAGTACTTC
>.|TRBV7-9|.|TRBJ1-1
CASSLAQGRRNEAFF
TGTGCCAGCAGCTTAGCGCAGGGTCGACGGAATGAAGCTTTCTTT
>.|TRBV27|.|TRBJ2-6
CASLPNLPTASPPGANVLTF
TGTGCCAGCTTACCGAACCTTCCGACAGCCTCCCCACCTGGGGCCAACGTCCTGACTTTC
>.|TRBV2|.|TRBJ2-2
CASSLAANTGELFF
TGTGCCAGCAGTCTAGCCGCGAACACCGGGGAGCTGTTTTTT
>.|TRBV29-1|once|TRBJ1-1
CSVWGGGTEAFF
TGCAGCGTTTGGGGGGGAGGAACTGAAGCTTTCTTT
>.|TRBV24-1|.|TRBJ2-1
CATSDSDILTLDEQFF
TGTGCCACCAGTGATTCCGACATATTAACCCTCGATGAGCAGTTCTTC
>.|TRBV6-2/TRBV6-3|.|TRBJ1-3
CASSPQGFGNTIYF
TGTGCCAGCAGCCCACAGGGATTTGGAAACACCATATATTTT
>TRBD2|TRBV5-1|.|TRBJ2-2
CASRDPSGRITGELFF
TGCGCCAGCAGGGACCCGAGCGGGAGAATAACCGGGGAGCTGTTTTTT
>.|TRBV11-2|.|TRBJ2-3
CASSLGQGISTDTQYF
TGTGCCAGCAGCTTAGGGCAGGGGATTAGCACAGATACGCAGTATTTT
>TRBD1|TRBV6-5|.|TRBJ1-4
CASSYGQGVTNEKLFF
TGTGCCAGCAGTTACGGACAGGGCGTAACTAATGAAAAACTGTTTTTT
>.|TRBV5-1|once|TRBJ2-7
CASKTPDTSYEQYF
TGCGCCAGCAAAACCCCGGACACGTCCTACGAGCAGTACTTC
>.|TRBV28|.|TRBJ1-1
CASSFPQGWGTEAFF
TGTGCCAGCAGTTTTCCACAGGGATGGGGCACTGAAGCTTTCTTT